This is a list of T cell receptor beta chains from one sample in a study of T cells in Graves' hyperthyroidism and ophthalmopathy. One entry per CDR3 protein, called by TCRdb with MiXCR from the multiplex PCR reads. Among 370,000 or so distinct CDR3 sequences listed, approximately 15% were seen once. Sequencing was performed on blood. These receptor sequences come from a man younger than 45 with Graves' hyperthyroidism that later progressed to Graves' ophthalmopathy. Each CDR3 is given with its conserved first and last residue. A D gene is named only where the DNA matches it firmly. Size values are once, few and many counts, or a class for expanded clones, and some rows have none.

>TRBJ1-1|TRBD1|15|many|TRBV30
TGTGCCTGGAGTGTTTGGGGACAGTTGAACACTGAAGCTTTCTTT
CAWSVWGQLNTEAFF
>TRBJ2-1|NA|13|few|TRBV9
TGTGCCAGCAGTCCGGGACTCTCATTTGAGCAGTTCTTC
CASSPGLSFEQFF
>TRBJ1-6|NA|16|few|TRBV13
TGTGCCAGCAGCCAGACCAGGGACGGCTGGGATTCACCCCTCCACTTT
CASSQTRDGWDSPLHF
>TRBJ1-2|NA|17|NA|TRBV3-1
TGTGCCAGCAGCCAAGATGCGGCCGCGGTCCGCGTTGGAGGCTACACCTTC
CASSQDAAAVRVGGYTF
>TRBJ1-1|NA|14|NA|TRBV7-3
TGTGCCAGCAGCTTAGGGACGATGAGCACTGAAGCTTTCTTT
CASSLGTMSTEAFF
>TRBJ1-5|NA|13|NA|TRBV6-1
TGTGCCAGTCAGGGCTATAGCAATCAGCCCCAGCATTTT
CASQGYSNQPQHF
>TRBJ2-5|TRBD2|15|many|TRBV27
TGTGCCAGCAGTCCCCAGCGGGGGGGTCAAGAGACCCAGTACTTC
CASSPQRGGQETQYF
>TRBJ1-1|NA|14|many|TRBV11-2
TGTGCCAGCAGCTTAGGACGGACAGACGGTGAAGCTTTCTTT
CASSLGRTDGEAFF
>TRBJ2-3|TRBD2|16|NA|TRBV4-1
TGCGCCAGCAGCCCTTCGACTAGCGGGGCCTCAGATACGCAGTATTTT
CASSPSTSGASDTQYF
>TRBJ2-7|TRBD1|16|NA|TRBV29-1
TGCAGCGTTGAAGGTAGCGGTTGGACAGGGATTTACGAGCAGTACTTC
CSVEGSGWTGIYEQYF
>TRBJ1-2|NA|11|few|TRBV7-2
TGTGCCAGCAGCTTCAAGGATCTCTACACCTTC
CASSFKDLYTF
>TRBJ2-2|NA|15|many|TRBV18
TGTGCCAGCTCACCACCTCATCCCTCTACCGGGGAGCTGTTTTTT
CASSPPHPSTGELFF
>TRBJ2-7|TRBD1|14|many|TRBV14
TGTGCCAGCAGCCATAGGGACAGGGGCCACGAGCAGTACTTC
CASSHRDRGHEQYF
>TRBJ2-3|TRBD2|17|many|TRBV3-1
TGTGCCAGCTTCGGCGGGGGTTCCCCCGTTCATCCAGATACGCAGTATTTT
CASFGGGSPVHPDTQYF
>TRBJ1-6|NA|14|many|TRBV28
TGTGCCAGCAGTTTTGCAGGGTTTAGGTCACCCCTCCACTTT
CASSFAGFRSPLHF
>TRBJ2-7|NA|15|few|TRBV6-1
TGTGCCAGCAGTGAACCCCAGGGGCGCGGATACGAGCAGTACTTC
CASSEPQGRGYEQYF
>TRBJ2-7|TRBD1|16|many|TRBV28
TGTGCCAGCAGGCCCACGGGACAGGGGTTTACCTACGAGCAGTACTTC
CASRPTGQGFTYEQYF
>TRBJ1-5|NA|15|many|TRBV6-1
TGTGCCAGCCAAGGGATCGGACAGTTCAATCAGCCCCAGCATTTT
CASQGIGQFNQPQHF
>TRBJ2-2|TRBD2|17|many|TRBV11-1
TGTGCCAGCAGCTCTCGAGCGGGGGGGCGCCACACCGGGGAGCTGTTTTTT
CASSSRAGGRHTGELFF
>TRBJ2-1|NA|13|many|TRBV11-2
TGTGCCAGCAGCCCCACGCGGAACAATGAGCAGTTCTTC
CASSPTRNNEQFF